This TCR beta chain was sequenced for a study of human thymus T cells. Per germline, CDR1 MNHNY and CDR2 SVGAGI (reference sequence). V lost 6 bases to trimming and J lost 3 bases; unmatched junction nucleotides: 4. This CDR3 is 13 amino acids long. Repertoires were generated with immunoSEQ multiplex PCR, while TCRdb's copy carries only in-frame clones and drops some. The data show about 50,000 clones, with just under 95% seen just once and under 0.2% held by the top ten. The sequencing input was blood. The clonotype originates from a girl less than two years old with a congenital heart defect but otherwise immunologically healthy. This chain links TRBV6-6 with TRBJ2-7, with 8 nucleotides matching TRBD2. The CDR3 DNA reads TGTGCCAGCAGACTACTAGCGGACTACGAGCAGTACTTC. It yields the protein CASRLLADYEQYF.